Listed below are T cell receptor beta chains from one sample, sequenced in a study of memory CD4+ T cells and cytomegalovirus serostatus. Sequencing was performed with immunoSEQ multiplex PCR; in TCRdb, only in-frame clones are kept and a portion is missing. The sample lists tens of thousands of clones, roughly four fifths occurring once. The material sequenced was memory CD4+ T cells from blood. These receptors originate from an adult in good health and CMV-seronegative. The CDR3 runs from the conserved cysteine through the conserved F or W. The D gene is left open where the match is weak. Clone size is stated in some rows and not others, as once, few, many or a class when expanded.

-	-	TRBV2	TRBJ1-2	TGTGCCAGCAGTGGGGGGTCGGCCAGTTATGGCTACACCTTC	CASSGGSASYGYTF
-	-	TRBV9	TRBJ1-4	TGTGCCAGCAGCGGGGGCACAACTAATGAAAAACTGTTTTTT	CASSGGTTNEKLFF
-	TRBD1	TRBV2	TRBJ1-5	TGTGCCAGCAGTTGGGACAGGGGTGGGGATCAGCCCCAGCATTTT	CASSWDRGGDQPQHF
-	-	TRBV25-1	TRBJ2-3	TGTGCCAGCAGTGAAGTGGGGAGCCGCACAGATACGCAGTATTTT	CASSEVGSRTDTQYF
few	-	TRBV5-1	TRBJ1-1	TGCGCCAGCAGCCATGGTAGGGTGAGCTCAAACACTGAAGCTTTCTTT	CASSHGRVSSNTEAFF
-	-	TRBV5-1	TRBJ2-5	TGCGCCAGCAGCTTGGCGGGTAATGGGTTCCAAGAGACCCAGTACTTC	CASSLAGNGFQETQYF
-	-	TRBV15	TRBJ2-7	TGTGCCACCAGCAGAGGCGAGAACTACTACGAGCAGTACTTC	CATSRGENYYEQYF
-	TRBD2	TRBV7-7	TRBJ2-1	TGTGCTAGCAGCTTAGCGGGGGCTAGCGGGGTGGAAGAGCAGTTCTTC	CASSLAGASGVEEQFF
-	-	TRBV4-2	TRBJ2-7	TGTGCCAGCAGCCAAGAGCCTTTGACCGGGACGGCCACCTACGAGCAGTACTTC	CASSQEPLTGTATYEQYF
-	TRBD2	TRBV28	TRBJ2-7	TGTGCCAGCAGTCTTACTAGCGGGAGGTATAACGAGCAGTACTTC	CASSLTSGRYNEQYF
once	TRBD1	TRBV5-4	TRBJ2-7	TGTGCCAGCAGCCGGGACAGGTGGGTCTACGAGCAGTACTTC	CASSRDRWVYEQYF
-	-	TRBV10-2	TRBJ1-2	TGCGCCAGCAGTTATGAGACAGGTTCTTGGAATGGCTACACCTTC	CASSYETGSWNGYTF
once	-	TRBV7-7	TRBJ2-5	TGTGCTAGCAGCTCTAGGCTTAGCGAGACCCAGTACTTC	CASSSRLSETQYF
-	-	TRBV7-2	TRBJ2-7	TGTGCCAGCAGCCGAAAAAGATTCCAATACGAGCAGTACTTC	CASSRKRFQYEQYF
-	-	TRBV18	TRBJ1-2	TGTGCCAGCTCACCACGGGACGGGGGTGGCTACACCTTC	CASSPRDGGGYTF
once	-	TRBV6-5	TRBJ1-2	TGTGCCAGCAGCTTGACGGGCTATGGCTACACCTTC	CASSLTGYGYTF
-	TRBD1	TRBV5-1	TRBJ1-1	TGCGCCAGCAGCTTGCCGGGACAGGGGGAAGCTTTCTTT	CASSLPGQGEAFF
once	-	TRBV7-6	TRBJ1-6	TGTGCCAGCAGAGAAACAGGAAACTCCTATAATTCACCCCTCCACTTT	CASRETGNSYNSPLHF
once	-	TRBV27	TRBJ1-2	TGTGCCAGCAGTTTATATGGAGCCGGGGGCTACACCTTC	CASSLYGAGGYTF
-	-	TRBV7-8	TRBJ1-3	TGTGCCAGCAGCTTAGATCGGGGGGAAGGAAACACCATATATTTT	CASSLDRGEGNTIYF
-	-	TRBV28	TRBJ2-7	TGTGCCAGCAGCCCCCGGGCTGGGACACACAAAACCTACGAGCAGTACTTC	CASSPRAGTHKTYEQYF